This TCR beta chain was profiled in a study of T cell responses to AZD1222 COVID-19 vaccine. The J segment lost 7 bases and the V segment lost 6 bases, leaving 2 bases of the junction unmatched. Germline CDR1 is MDHEN and CDR2 is SYDVKM. CDR3 length equals 14 residues. About this clone: Its antigen is unidentified.

Findings and caveats of the study: Repertoire samples came only from after the peak T cell response.

Produced via immunoSEQ multiplex PCR; TCRdb's table is partial and in-frame only. Here the sample spans around 150,000 clones, over 90% being singletons. The V gene is TRBV28, the J gene TRBJ2-1; 14 nucleotides line up with TRBD2. The sequenced sample was peripheral blood, obtained on day 0 of AZD1222 vaccination. This sequence was found in an adult in good health. The DNA of the CDR3 is TGTGCCAGCAGCCGGACTAGCGGGAGGAATGAGCAGTTCTTC. Protein sequence: CASSRTSGRNEQFF.